This TCR beta chain was sequenced for a study of CD8 T cells in Susac syndrome. Looking at the study overall: Blood was drawn from patients with Susac syndrome. At that point, they were therapy-naive, on corticosteroids, or on intravenous immunoglobulin alone.

The V gene's germline CDR1 is SGDLS and CDR2 YYNGEE. V lost 3 bases to trimming and J lost 3 bases; unmatched junction nucleotides: 4. CDR3 length equals 14 residues. Random hexamers were used to reverse transcribe an amount of about 0.5 to 1 ug RNA. Across 54 Vbeta and 13 Jbeta, immunoSEQ multiplex PCR amplified TCR beta CDR3. TCRdb recomputed calls from the immunoSEQ multiplex PCR reads with MiXCR, one row per CDR3 protein. The data show more than 150,000 distinct CDR3 sequences, 85% to 95% seen once. Sequenced material: CD8+ T cells from PBMCs. The chain is built from TRBV9 and TRBJ2-7, with 9 bases fitting TRBD1. This TCR derives from a human donor with Susac syndrome. The CDR3 DNA reads TGTGCCAGCAGCGGTACAGGGGGCAACTACGAGCAGTACTTC. This gives the protein CASSGTGGNYEQYF.